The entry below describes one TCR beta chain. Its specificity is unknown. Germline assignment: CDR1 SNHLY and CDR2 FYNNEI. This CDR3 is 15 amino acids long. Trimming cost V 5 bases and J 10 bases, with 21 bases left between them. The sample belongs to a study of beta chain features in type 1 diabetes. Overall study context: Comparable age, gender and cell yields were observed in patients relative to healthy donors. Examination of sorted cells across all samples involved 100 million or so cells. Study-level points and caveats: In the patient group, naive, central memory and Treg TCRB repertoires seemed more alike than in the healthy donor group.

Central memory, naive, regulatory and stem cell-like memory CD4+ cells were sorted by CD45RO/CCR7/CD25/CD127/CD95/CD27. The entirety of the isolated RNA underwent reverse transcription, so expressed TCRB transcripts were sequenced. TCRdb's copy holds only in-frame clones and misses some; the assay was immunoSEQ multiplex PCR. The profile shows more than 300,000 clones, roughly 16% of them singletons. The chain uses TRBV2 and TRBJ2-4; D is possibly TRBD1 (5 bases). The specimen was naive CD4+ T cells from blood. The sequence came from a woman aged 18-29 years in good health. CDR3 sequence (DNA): TGTGCCAGCAGTCCCTTAGGGCGCAGGGTGGAAATTCAGTACTTC. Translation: CASSPLGRRVEIQYF.